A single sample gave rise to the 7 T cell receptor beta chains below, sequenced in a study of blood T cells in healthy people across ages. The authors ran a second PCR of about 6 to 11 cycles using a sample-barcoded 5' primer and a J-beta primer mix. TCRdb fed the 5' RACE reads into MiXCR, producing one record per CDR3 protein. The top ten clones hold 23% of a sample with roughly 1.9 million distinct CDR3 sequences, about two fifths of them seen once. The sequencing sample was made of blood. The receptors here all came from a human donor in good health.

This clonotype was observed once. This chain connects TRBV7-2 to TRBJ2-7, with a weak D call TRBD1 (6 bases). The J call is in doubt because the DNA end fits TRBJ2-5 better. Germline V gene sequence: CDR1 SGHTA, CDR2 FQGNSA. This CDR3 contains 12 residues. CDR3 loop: CASSNQGQTQYF. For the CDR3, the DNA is TGTGCCAGCAGCAATCAGGGGCAGACCCAGTACTTC.

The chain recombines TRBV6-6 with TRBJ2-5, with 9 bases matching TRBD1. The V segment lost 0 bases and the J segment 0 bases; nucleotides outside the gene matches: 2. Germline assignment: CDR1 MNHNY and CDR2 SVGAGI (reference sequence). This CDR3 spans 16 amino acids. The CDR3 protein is CASSYSGQGYQETQYF. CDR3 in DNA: TGTGCCAGCAGTTACTCAGGACAGGGGTACCAAGAGACCCAGTACTTC.

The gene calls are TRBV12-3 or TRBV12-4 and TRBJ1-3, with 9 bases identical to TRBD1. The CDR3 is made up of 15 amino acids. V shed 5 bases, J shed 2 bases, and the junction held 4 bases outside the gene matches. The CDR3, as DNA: TGTGCCAGCAGTGGACAGGGGACGACTGGAAACACCATATATTTT. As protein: CASSGQGTTGNTIYF.

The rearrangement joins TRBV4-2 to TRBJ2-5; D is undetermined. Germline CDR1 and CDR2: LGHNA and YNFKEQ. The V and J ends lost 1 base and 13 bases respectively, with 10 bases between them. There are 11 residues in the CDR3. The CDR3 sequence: CASSQGKPLYF. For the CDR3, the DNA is TGTGCCAGCAGCCAAGGGAAACCCTTGTACTTC.

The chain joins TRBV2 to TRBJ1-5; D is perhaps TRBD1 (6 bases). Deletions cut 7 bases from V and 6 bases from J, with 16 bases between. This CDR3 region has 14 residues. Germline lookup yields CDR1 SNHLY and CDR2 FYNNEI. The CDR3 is CASTFTGPSQPQHF. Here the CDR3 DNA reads TGTGCCAGCACTTTTACAGGGCCGAGTCAGCCCCAGCATTTT.

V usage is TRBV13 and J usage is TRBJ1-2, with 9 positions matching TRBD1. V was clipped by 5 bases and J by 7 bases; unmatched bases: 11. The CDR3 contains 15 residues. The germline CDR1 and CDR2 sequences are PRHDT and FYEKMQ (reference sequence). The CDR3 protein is CASSPPDRGVSGYTF. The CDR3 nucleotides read TGTGCCAGCAGCCCACCGGACAGGGGAGTGTCTGGCTACACCTTC.

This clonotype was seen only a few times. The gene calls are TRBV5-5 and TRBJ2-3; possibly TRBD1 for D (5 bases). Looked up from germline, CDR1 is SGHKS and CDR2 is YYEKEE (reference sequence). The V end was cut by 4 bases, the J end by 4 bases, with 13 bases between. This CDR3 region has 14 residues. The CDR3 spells CASSRGSRADTQYF. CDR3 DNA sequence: TGTGCCAGCAGCAGGGGCAGCCGGGCAGATACGCAGTATTTT. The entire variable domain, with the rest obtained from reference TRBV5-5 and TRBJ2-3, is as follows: DAGVTQSPTHLIKTRGQQVTLRCSPISGHKSVSWYQQVLGQGPQFIFQYYEKEERGRGNFPDRFSARQFPNYSSELNVNALLLGDSALYLCASSRGSRADTQYFGPGTRLTVL.